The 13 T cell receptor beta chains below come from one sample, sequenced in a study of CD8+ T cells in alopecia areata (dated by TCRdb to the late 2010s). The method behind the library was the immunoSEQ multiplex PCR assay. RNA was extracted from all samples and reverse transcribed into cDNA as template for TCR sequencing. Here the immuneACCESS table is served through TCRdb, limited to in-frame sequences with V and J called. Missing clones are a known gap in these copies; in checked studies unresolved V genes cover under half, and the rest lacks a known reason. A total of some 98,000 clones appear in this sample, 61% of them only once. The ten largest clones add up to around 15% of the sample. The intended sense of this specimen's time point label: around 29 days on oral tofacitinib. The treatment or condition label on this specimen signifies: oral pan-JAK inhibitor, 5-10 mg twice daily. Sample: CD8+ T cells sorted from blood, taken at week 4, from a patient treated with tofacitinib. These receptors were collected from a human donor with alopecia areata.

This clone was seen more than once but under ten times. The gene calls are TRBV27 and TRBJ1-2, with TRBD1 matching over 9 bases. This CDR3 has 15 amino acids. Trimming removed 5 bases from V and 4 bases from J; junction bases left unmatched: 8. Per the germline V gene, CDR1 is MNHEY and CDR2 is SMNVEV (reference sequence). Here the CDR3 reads CASSPGTGMGYGYTF. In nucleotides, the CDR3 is TGTGCCAGCAGTCCGGGGACAGGGATGGGCTATGGCTACACCTTC.

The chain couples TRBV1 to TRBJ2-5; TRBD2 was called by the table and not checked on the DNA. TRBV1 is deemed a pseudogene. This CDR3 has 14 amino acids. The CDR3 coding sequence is TGCACCAGCAGAACCTTAAGGGGGGGCTGGACCCAGTACTTC. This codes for CTSRTLRGGWTQYF.

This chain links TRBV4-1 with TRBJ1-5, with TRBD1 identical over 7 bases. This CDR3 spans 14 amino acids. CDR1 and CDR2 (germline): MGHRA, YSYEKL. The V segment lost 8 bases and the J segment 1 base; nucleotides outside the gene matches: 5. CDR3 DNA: TGCGCCAGCGCACAGGGGTACAGCAATCAGCCCCAGCATTTT. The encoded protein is CASAQGYSNQPQHF.

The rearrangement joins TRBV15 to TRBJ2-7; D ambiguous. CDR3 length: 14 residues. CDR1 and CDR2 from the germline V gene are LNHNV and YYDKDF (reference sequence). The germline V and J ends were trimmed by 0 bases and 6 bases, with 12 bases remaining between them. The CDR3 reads CATSRDYYGGEQYF. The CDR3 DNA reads TGTGCCACCAGCAGAGATTACTACGGTGGCGAGCAGTACTTC.

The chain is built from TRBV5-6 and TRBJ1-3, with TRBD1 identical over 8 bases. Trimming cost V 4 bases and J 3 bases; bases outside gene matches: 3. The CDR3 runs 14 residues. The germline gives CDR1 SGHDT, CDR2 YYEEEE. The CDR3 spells CASSLGQVGNTIYF. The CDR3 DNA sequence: TGTGCCAGCAGCCTGGGACAGGTTGGAAACACCATATATTTT. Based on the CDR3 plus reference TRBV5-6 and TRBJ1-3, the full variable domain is DAGVTQSPTHLIKTRGQQVTLRCSPKSGHDTVSWYQQALGQGPQFIFQYYEEEERQRGNFPDRFSGHQFPNYSSELNVNALLLGDSALYLCASSLGQVGNTIYFGEGSWLTVV.

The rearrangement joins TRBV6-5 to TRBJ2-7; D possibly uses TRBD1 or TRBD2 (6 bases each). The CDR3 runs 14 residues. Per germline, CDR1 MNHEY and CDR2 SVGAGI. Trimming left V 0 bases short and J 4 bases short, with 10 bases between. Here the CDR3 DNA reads TGTGCCAGCAGTTACTCGGGGGGCCGGTACGAGCAGTACTTC. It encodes CASSYSGGRYEQYF.

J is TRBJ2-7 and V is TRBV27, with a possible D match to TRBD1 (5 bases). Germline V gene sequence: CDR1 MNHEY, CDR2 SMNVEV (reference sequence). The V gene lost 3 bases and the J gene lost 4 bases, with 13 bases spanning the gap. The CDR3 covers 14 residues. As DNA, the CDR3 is TGTGCCAGCAGTTTTGGGGCCACCGATTACGAGCAGTACTTC. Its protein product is CASSFGATDYEQYF.

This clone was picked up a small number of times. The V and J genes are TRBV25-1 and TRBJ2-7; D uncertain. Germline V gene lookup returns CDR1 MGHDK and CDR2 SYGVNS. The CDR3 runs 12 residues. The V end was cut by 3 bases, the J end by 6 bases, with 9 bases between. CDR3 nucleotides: TGTGCCAGCAGTGACGTTACTGGCGAGCAGTACTTC. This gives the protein CASSDVTGEQYF.

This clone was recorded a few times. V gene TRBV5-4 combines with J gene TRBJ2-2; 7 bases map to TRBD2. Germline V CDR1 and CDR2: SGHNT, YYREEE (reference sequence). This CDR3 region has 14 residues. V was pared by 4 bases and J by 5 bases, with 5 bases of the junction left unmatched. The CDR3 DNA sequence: TGTGCCAGCAGCCCCGGAGCGGGGACCGGGGAGCTGTTTTTT. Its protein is CASSPGAGTGELFF.

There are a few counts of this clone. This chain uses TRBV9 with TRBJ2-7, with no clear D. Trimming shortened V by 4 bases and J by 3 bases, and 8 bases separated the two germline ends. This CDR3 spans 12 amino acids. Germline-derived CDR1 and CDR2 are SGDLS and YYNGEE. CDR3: CASSPTGYEQYF. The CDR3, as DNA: TGTGCCAGCAGCCCTACTGGCTACGAGCAGTACTTC. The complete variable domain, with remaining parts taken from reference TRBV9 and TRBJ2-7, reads DSGVTQTPKHLITATGQRVTLRCSPRSGDLSVYWYQQSLDQGLQFLIQYYNGEERAKGNILERFSAQQFPDLHSELNLSSLELGDSALYFCASSPTGYEQYFGPGTRLTVT.

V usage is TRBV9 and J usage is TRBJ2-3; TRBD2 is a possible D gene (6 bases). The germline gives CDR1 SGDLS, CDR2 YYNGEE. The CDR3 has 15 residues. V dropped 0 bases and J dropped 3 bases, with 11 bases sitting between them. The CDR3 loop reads CASSVEGGGTDTQYF. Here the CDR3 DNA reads TGTGCCAGCAGCGTAGAGGGTGGGGGGACAGATACGCAGTATTTT.

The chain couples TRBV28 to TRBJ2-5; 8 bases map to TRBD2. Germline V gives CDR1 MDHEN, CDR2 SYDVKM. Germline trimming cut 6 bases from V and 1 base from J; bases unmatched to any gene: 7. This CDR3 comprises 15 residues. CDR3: CASSDTLAGQETQYF. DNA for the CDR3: TGTGCCAGCAGCGACACCCTAGCGGGCCAAGAGACCCAGTACTTC.

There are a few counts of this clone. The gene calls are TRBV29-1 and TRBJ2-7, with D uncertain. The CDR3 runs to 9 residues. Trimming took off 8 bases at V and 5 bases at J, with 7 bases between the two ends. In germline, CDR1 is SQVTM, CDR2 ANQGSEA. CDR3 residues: CSKDDEQYF. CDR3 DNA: TGCAGCAAAGACGACGAGCAGTACTTC.